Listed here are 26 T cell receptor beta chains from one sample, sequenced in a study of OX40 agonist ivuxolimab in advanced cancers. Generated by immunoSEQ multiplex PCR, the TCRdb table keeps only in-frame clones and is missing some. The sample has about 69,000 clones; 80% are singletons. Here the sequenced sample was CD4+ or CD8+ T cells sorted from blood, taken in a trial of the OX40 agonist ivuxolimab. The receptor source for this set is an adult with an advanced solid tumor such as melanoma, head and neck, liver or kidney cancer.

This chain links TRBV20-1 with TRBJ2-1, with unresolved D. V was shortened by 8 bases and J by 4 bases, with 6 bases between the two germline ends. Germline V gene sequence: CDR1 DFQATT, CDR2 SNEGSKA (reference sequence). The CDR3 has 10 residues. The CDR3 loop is CSSEYNEQFF. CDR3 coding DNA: TGCAGTTCAGAATACAATGAGCAGTTCTTC.

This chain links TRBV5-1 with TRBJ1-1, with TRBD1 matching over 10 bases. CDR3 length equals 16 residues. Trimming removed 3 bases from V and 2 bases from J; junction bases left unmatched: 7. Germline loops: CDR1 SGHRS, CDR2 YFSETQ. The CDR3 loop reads CASSSAGQGLNTEAFF. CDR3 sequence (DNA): TGCGCCAGCAGCTCCGCGGGACAGGGGCTTAACACTGAAGCTTTCTTT. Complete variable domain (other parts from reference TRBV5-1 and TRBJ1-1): KAGVTQTPRYLIKTRGQQVTLSCSPISGHRSVSWYQQTPGQGLQFLFEYFSETQRNKGNFPGRFSGRQFSNSRSEMNVSTLELGDSALYLCASSSAGQGLNTEAFFGQGTRLTVV.

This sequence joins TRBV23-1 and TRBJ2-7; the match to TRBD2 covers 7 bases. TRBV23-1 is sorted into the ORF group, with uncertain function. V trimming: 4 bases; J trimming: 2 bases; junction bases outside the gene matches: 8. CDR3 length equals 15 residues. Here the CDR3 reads CASSRMGSGTYEQYF. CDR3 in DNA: TGCGCCAGCAGTCGAATGGGGAGCGGGACCTACGAGCAGTACTTC.

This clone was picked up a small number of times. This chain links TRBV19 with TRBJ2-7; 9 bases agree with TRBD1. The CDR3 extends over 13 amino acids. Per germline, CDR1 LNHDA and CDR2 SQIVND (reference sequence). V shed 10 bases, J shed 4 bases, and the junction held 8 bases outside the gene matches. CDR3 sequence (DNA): TGTGCCACCCAGGGACAGGGTTGGTACGAGCAGTACTTC. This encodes CATQGQGWYEQYF.

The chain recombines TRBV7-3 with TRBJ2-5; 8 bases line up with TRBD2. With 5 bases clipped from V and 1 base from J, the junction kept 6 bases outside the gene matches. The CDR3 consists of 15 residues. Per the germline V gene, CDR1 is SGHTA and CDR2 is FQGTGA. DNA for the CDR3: TGTGCCAGCAGCCCCGGGGGGGCTACCCAAGAGACCCAGTACTTC. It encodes CASSPGGATQETQYF.

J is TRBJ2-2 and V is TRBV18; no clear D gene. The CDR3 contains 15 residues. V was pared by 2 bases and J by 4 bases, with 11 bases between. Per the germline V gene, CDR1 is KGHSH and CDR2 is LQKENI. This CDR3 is CASSPWAGGTGELFF. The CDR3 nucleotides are TGTGCCAGCTCACCATGGGCAGGTGGCACCGGGGAGCTGTTTTTT.

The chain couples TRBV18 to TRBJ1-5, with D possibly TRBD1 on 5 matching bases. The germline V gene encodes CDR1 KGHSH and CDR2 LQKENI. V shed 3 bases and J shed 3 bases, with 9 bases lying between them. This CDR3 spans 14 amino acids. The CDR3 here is CASSPQGNNQPQHF. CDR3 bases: TGTGCCAGCTCACCCCAGGGCAACAATCAGCCCCAGCATTTT.

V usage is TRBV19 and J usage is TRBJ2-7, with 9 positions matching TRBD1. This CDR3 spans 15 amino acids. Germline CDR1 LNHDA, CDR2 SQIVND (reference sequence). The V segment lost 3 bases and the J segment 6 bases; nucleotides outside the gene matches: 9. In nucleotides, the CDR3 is TGTGCCAGTAGTATTACGGGGACAGGGCAGGGCGAGCAGTACTTC. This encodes CASSITGTGQGEQYF.

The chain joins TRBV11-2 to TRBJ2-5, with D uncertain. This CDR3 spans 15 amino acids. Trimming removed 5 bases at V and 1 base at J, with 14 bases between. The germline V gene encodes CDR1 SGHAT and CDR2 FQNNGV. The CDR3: CASSINGRIQETQYF. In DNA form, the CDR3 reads TGTGCCAGCAGCATTAATGGGCGAATCCAAGAGACCCAGTACTTC.

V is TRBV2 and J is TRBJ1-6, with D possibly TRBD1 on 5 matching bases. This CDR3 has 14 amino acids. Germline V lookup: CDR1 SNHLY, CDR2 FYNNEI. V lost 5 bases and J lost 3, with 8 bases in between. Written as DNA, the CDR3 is TGTGCCAGCAGTCCGACAGTCTATAATTCACCCCTCCACTTT. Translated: CASSPTVYNSPLHF.

The CDR3 bases are TGTGCCAGCAGCTTAAATCCCGGGGGGGGAACAGATACGCAGTATTTT. This codes for CASSLNPGGGTDTQYF. The rearrangement links TRBV11-2 to TRBJ2-3, with 8 bases aligning to TRBD2. Germline V CDR1 and CDR2: SGHAT, FQNNGV. This CDR3 spans 16 amino acids. V lost 2 bases to trimming and J lost 3 bases; unmatched junction nucleotides: 7.

The CDR3 sequence is CASSGLAGTEQFF. The CDR3 DNA sequence: TGTGCCAGCAGTGGACTAGCGGGTACTGAGCAGTTCTTC. V and J are TRBV2 and TRBJ2-1; TRBD2 matches 10 bases. Germline V gene lookup returns CDR1 SNHLY and CDR2 FYNNEI. The trim removed 4 bases at V and 9 bases at J, leaving 3 bases unmatched. This CDR3 is 13 amino acids long.

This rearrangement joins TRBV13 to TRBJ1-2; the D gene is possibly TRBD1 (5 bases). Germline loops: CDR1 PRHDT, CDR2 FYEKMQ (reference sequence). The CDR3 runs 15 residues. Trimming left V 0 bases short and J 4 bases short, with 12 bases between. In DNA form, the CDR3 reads TGTGCCAGCAGCTTAGGGCAGGGAAGTGGCTATGGCTACACCTTC. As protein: CASSLGQGSGYGYTF.

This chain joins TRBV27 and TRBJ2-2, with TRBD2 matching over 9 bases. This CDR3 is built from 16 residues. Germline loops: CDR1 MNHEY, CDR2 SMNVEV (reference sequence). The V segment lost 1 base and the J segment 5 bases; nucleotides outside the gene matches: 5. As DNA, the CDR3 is TGTGCCAGCAGTTTATGGGTTAGCGGGAGAACCGGGGAGCTGTTTTTT. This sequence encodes CASSLWVSGRTGELFF.

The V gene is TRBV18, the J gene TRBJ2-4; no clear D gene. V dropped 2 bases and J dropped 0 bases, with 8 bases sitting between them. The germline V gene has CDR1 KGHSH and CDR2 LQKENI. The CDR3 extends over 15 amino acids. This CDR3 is CASSPYDIAKNIQYF. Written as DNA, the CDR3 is TGTGCCAGCTCACCATATGATATAGCCAAAAACATTCAGTACTTC.

This CDR3 reads CASSPEGSTDTQYF. The CDR3 region has the DNA TGTGCCAGCAGTCCGGAGGGGAGCACAGATACGCAGTATTTT. The gene calls are TRBV6-4 and TRBJ2-3; the D gene is possibly TRBD2 (6 bases). The CDR3 has 14 amino acids. The germline V and J ends were trimmed by 5 bases and 0 bases, with 9 bases remaining between them. From germline, CDR1 is MRHNA and CDR2 SNTAGT.

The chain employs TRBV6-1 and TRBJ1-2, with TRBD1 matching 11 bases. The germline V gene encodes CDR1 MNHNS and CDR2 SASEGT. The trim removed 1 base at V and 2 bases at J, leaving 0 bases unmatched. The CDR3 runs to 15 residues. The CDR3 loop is CASSEGDRGNYGYTF. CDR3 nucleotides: TGTGCCAGCAGTGAAGGGGACAGGGGGAACTATGGCTACACCTTC.

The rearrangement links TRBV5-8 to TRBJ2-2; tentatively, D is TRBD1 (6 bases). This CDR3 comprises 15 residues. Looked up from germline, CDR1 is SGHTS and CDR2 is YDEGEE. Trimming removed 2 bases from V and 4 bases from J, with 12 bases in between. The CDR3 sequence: CASSFAGTPTGELFF. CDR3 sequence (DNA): TGTGCCAGCAGCTTTGCCGGGACACCCACCGGGGAGCTGTTTTTT.

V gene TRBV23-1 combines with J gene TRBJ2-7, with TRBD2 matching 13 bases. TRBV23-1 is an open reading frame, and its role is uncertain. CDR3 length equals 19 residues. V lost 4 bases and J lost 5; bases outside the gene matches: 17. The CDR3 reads CASSPKQLAGGPLGHEQYF. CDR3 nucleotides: TGCGCCAGCAGTCCAAAACAACTAGCGGGGGGGCCCCTTGGGCACGAGCAGTACTTC.

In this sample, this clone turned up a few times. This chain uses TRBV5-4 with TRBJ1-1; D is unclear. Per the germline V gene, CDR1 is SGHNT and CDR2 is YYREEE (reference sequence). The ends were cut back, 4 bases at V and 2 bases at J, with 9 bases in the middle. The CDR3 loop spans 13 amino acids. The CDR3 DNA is TGTGCCAGCAGCCACCCCCGAAACACTGAAGCTTTCTTT. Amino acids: CASSHPRNTEAFF. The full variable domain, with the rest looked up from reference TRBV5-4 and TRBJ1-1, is ETGVTQSPTHLIKTRGQQVTLRCSSQSGHNTVSWYQQALGQGPQFIFQYYREEENGRGNFPPRFSGLQFPNYSSELNVNALELDDSALYLCASSHPRNTEAFFGQGTRLTVV.

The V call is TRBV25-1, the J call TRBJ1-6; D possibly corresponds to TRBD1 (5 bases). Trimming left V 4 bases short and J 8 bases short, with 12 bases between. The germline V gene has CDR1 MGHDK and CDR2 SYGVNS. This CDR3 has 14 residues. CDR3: CASSGVGADSPLHF. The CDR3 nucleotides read TGTGCCAGCAGTGGTGTAGGGGCGGATTCACCCCTCCACTTT.

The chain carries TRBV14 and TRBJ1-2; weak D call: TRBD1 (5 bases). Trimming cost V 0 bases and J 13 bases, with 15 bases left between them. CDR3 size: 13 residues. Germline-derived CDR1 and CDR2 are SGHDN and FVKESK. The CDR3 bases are TGTGCCAGCAGCCAAGACAGGTTGGGGCCTTTCACCTTC. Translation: CASSQDRLGPFTF.

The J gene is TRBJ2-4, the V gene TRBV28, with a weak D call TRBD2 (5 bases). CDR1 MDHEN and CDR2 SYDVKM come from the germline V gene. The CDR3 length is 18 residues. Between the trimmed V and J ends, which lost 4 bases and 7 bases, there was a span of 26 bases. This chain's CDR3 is CASSSVGPLRDLGNIQYF. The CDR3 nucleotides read TGTGCCAGCAGTTCAGTTGGGCCCCTCCGGGATTTGGGGAACATTCAGTACTTC.

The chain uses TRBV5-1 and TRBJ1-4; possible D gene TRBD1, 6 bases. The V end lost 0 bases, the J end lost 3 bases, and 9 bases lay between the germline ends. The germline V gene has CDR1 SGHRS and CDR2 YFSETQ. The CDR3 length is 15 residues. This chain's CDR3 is CASSLGRGANEKLFF. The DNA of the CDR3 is TGCGCCAGCAGCTTGGGCAGGGGCGCTAATGAAAAACTGTTTTTT.

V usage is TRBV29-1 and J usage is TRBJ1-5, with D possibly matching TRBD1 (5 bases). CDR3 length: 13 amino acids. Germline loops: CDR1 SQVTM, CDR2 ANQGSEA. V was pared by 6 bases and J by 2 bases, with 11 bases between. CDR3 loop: CSVSLGGNQPQHF. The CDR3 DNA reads TGCAGCGTCTCCCTGGGGGGCAATCAGCCCCAGCATTTT.

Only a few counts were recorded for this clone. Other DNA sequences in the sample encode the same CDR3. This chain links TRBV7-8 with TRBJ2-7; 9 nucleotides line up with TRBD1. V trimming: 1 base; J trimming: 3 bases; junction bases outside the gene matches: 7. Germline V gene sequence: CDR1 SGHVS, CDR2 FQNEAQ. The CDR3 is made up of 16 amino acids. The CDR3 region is CASSLVLPGQGYEQYF. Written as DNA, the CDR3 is TGTGCCAGCAGCTTAGTACTACCGGGACAGGGCTACGAGCAGTACTTC.